This TCR beta chain was found in a study of lymphopenia after photon versus proton radiotherapy. The method was immunoSEQ multiplex PCR; TCRdb's version includes in-frame clones alone and lacks a portion of them. The table has 55,000 to 70,000 clones, 80% to 95% seen once; the top ten hold about 2.2%. The germline gives CDR1 LNHDA, CDR2 SQIVND (reference sequence). The CDR3 is made up of 13 amino acids. V lost 9 bases to trimming and J lost 2 bases; unmatched junction nucleotides: 4. The source was peripheral blood, collected from a patient treated with photon-based radiotherapy. This sequence was found in a woman aged 35 to 49 with cholangiocarcinoma. V gene TRBV19 combines with J gene TRBJ2-3; 8 bases map to TRBD1. The CDR3 bases are TGTGCCAGCAGGACAGGGCTCACAGATACGCAGTATTTT. Translating it yields CASRTGLTDTQYF.